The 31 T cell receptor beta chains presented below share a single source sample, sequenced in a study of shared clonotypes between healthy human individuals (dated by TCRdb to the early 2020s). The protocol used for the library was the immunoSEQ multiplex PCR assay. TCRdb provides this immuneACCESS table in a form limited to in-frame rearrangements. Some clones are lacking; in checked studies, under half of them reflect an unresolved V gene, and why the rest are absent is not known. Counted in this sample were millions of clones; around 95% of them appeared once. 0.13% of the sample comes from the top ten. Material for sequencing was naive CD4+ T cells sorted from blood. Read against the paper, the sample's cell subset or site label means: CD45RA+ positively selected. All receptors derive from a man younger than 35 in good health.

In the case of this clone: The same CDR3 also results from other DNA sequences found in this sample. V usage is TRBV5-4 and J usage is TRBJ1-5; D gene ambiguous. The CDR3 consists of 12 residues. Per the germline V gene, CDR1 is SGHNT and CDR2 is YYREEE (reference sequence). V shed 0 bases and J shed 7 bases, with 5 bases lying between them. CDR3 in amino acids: CASSLDGQPQHF. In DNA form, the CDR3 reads TGTGCCAGCAGCTTGGACGGCCAGCCCCAGCATTTT.

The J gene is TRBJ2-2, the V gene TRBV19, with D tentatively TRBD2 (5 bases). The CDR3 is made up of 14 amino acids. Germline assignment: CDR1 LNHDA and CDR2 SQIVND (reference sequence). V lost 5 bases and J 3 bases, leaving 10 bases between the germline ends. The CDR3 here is CASSPQRDTGELFF. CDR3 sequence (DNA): TGTGCCAGTAGTCCCCAGAGGGACACCGGGGAGCTGTTTTTT.

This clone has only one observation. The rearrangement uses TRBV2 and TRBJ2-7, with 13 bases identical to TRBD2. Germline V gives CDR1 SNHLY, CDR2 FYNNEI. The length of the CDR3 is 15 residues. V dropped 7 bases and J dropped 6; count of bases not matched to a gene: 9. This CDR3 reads CASTPLAGGPGEQYF. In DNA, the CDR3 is TGTGCCAGCACCCCACTAGCGGGGGGGCCGGGCGAGCAGTACTTC.

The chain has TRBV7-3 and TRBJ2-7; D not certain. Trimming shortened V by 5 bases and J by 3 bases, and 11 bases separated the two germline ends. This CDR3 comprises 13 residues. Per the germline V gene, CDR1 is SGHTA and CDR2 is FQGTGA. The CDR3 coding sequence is TGTGCCAGCAGCCTCGAGAACAGCTACGAGCAGTACTTC. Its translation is CASSLENSYEQYF.

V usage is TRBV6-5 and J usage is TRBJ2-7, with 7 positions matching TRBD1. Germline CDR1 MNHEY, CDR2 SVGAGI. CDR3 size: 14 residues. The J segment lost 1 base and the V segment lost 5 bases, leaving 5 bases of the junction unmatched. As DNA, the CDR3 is TGTGCCAGCAGTCATAGACAGGGATCCTACGAGCAGTACTTC. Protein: CASSHRQGSYEQYF.

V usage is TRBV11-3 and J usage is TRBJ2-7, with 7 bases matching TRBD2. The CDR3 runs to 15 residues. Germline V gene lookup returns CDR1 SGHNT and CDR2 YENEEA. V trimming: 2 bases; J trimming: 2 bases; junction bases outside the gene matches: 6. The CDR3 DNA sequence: TGTGCCAGCAGCTTAAGAGGCGGGAGTACCTACGAGCAGTACTTC. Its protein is CASSLRGGSTYEQYF.

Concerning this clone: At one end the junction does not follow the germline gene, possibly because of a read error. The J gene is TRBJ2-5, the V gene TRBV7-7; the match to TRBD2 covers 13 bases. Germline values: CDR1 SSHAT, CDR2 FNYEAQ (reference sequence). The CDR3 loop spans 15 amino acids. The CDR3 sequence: CASSFTSGGEETQYF. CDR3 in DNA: TGTGCTAGCAGCTTTACTAGCGGGGGGGAAGAGACCCAGTACTTC.

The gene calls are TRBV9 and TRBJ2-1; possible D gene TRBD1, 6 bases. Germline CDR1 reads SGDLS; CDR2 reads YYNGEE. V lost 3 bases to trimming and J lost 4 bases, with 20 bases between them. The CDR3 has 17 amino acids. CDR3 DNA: TGTGCCAGCAGCGAGGGCAATACAGGGAGTAAATACAATGAGCAGTTCTTC. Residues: CASSEGNTGSKYNEQFF.

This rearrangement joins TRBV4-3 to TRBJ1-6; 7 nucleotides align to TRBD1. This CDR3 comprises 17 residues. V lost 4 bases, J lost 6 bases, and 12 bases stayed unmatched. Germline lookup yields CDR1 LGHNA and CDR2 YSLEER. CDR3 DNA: TGCGCCAGCAGCCCATACCCCCTCGGACAGGCTAATTCACCCCTCCACTTT. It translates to CASSPYPLGQANSPLHF.

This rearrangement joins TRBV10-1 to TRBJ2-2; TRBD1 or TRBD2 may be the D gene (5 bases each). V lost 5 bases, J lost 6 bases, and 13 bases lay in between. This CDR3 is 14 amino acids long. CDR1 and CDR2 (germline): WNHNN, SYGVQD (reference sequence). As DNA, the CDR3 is TGCGCCAGCAGTCCGGGACGCCGGGCCGGGGAGCTGTTTTTT. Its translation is CASSPGRRAGELFF.

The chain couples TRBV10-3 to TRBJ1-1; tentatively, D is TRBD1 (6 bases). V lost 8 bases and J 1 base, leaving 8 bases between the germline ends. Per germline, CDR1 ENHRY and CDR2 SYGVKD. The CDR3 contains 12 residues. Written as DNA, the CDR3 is TGTGCCATCCAGGGGCCGAACACTGAAGCTTTCTTT. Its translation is CAIQGPNTEAFF.

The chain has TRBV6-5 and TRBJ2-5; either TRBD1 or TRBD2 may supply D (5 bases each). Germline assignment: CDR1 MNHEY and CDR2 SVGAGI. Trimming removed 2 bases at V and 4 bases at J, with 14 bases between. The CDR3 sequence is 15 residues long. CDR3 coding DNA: TGTGCCAGCAGTTACCGGGGCCACGAAGCAGAGACCCAGTACTTC. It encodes CASSYRGHEAETQYF.

In DNA form, the CDR3 reads TGTGCCAGCAGCTCCCGGGACCGAGGTTTCACCGTGCAGTACTTC. It is translated as CASSSRDRGFTVQYF. J is TRBJ2-7 and V is TRBV28; D might be TRBD1 or TRBD2, each matching 5 bases. In germline, CDR1 is MDHEN, CDR2 SYDVKM. CDR3 size: 15 residues. With 6 bases removed from V and 9 bases from J, the gap between germline ends came to 24 bases.

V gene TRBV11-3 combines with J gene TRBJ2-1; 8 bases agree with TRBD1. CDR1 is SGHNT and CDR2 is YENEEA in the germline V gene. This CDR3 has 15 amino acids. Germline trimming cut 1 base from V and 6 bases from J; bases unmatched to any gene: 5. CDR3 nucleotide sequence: TGTGCCAGCAGCTTAGGGCAGGGGGCGCCCAATGAGCAGTTCTTC. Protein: CASSLGQGAPNEQFF.

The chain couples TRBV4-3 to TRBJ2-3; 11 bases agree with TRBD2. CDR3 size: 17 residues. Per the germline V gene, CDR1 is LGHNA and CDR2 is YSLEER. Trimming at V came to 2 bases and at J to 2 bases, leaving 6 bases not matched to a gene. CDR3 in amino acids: CASSQFVAGGNTDTQYF. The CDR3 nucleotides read TGCGCCAGCAGCCAATTCGTAGCGGGAGGGAACACAGATACGCAGTATTTT.

CDR3 in amino acids: CASRLLGRGSYEQYF. CDR3 bases: TGTGCCAGCAGGCTCCTCGGCAGGGGATCCTACGAGCAGTACTTC. The V call is TRBV7-8, the J call TRBJ2-7; D may be TRBD1 (6 bases). This CDR3 contains 15 residues. The V gene lost 6 bases and the J gene lost 1 base, with 16 bases spanning the gap. Germline V gives CDR1 SGHVS, CDR2 FQNEAQ.

In nucleotides, the CDR3 is TGTGCCAGTAGTAAGGAACTAGCGGTCATGGGGGAGACCCAGTACTTC. It codes for CASSKELAVMGETQYF. The chain recombines TRBV19 with TRBJ2-5, with 8 bases that match TRBD2. The CDR3 extends over 16 amino acids. J gave up 5 bases and V 4 bases, and 12 bases lay outside the gene matches. Germline CDR1 reads LNHDA; CDR2 reads SQIVND (reference sequence).

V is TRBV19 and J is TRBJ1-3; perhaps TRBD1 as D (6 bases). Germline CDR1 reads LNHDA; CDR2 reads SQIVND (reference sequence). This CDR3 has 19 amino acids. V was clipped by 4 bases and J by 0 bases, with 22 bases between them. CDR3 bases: TGTGCCAGTAGTAGCCACACAGGGACCCGCTTGAGCTCTGGAAACACCATATATTTT. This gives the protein CASSSHTGTRLSSGNTIYF. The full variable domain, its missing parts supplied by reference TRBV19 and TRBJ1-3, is DGGITQSPKYLFRKEGQNVTLSCEQNLNHDAMYWYRQDPGQGLRLIYYSQIVNDFQKGDIAEGYSVSREKKESFPLTVTSAQKNPTAFYLCASSSHTGTRLSSGNTIYFGEGSWLTVV.

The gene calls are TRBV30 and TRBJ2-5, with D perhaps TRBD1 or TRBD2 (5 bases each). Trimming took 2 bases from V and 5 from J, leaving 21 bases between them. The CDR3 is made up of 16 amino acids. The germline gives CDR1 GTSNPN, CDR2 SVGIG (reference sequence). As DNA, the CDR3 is TGTGCCTGGAGTTCGGTCGGGGCCCCTAGGTTCGAGACCCAGTACTTC. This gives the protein CAWSSVGAPRFETQYF.

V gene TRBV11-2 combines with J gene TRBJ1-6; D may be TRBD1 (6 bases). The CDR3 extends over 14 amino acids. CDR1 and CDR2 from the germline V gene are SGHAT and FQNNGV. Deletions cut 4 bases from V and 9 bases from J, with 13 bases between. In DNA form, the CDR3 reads TGTGCCAGCAGCTCGGACAGATTAGGTTCACCCCTCCACTTT. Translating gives CASSSDRLGSPLHF.

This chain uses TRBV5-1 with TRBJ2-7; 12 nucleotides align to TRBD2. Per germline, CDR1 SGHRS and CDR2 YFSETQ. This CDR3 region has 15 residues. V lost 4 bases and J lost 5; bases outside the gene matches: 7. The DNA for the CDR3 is TGCGCCAGCAGCCCCGGACTAGCGGGGTCCCACGAGCAGTACTTC. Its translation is CASSPGLAGSHEQYF.

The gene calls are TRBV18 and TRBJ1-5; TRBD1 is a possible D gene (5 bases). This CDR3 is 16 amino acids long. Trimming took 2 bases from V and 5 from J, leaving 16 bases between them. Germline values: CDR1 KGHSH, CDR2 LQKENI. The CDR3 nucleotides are TGTGCCAGCTCACCATCGGCAGGGATAGACCATCAGCCCCAGCATTTT. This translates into CASSPSAGIDHQPQHF.

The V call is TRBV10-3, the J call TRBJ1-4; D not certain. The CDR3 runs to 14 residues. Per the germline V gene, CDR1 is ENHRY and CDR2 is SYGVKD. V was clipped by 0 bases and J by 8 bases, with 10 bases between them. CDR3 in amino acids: CAISESLGLEKLFF. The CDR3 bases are TGTGCCATCAGTGAGTCGCTTGGCTTGGAAAAACTGTTTTTT.

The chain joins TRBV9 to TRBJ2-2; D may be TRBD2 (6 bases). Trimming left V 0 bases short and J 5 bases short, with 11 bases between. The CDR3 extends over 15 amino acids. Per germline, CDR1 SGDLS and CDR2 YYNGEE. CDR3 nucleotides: TGTGCCAGCAGCGTAGCGGGAGAAAGTACCGGGGAGCTGTTTTTT. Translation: CASSVAGESTGELFF.

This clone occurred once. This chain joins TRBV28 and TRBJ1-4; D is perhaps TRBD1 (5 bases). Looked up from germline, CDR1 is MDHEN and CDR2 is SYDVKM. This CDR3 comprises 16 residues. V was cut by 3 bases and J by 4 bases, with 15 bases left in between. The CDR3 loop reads CASSFRGVGSNEKLFF. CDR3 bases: TGTGCCAGCAGTTTTCGAGGGGTCGGAAGTAATGAAAAACTGTTTTTT.

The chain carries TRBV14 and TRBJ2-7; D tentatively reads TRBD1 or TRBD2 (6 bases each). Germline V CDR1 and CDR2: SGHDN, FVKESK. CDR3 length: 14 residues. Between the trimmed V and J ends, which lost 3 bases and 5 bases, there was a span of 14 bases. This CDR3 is CASSQGGGIHEQYF. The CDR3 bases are TGTGCCAGCAGCCAGGGGGGCGGCATCCACGAGCAGTACTTC.

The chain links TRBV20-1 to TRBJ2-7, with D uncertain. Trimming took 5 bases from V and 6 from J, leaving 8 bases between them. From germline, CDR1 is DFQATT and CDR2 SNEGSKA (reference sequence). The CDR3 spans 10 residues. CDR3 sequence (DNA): TGCAGTGCTGCCAATACCGAGCAGTACTTC. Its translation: CSAANTEQYF.

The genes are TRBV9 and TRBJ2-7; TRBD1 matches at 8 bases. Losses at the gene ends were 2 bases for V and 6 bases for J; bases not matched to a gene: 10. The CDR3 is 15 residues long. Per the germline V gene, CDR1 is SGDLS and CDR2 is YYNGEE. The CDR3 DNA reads TGTGCCAGCAGCGTCGGACAGGGTAACGGTGGCGAGCAGTACTTC. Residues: CASSVGQGNGGEQYF.

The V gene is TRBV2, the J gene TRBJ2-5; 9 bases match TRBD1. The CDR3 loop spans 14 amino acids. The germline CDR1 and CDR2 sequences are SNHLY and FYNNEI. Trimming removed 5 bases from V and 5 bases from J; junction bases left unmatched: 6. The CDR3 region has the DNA TGTGCCAGCAGTTCAACAGGGGGCGGTGAGACCCAGTACTTC. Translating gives CASSSTGGGETQYF.

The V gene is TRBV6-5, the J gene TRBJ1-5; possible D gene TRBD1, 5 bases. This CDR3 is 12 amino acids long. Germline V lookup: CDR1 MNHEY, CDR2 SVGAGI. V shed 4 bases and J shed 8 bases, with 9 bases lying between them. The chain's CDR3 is CASSFRGEPQHF. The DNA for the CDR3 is TGTGCCAGCAGTTTCCGAGGGGAGCCCCAGCATTTT.

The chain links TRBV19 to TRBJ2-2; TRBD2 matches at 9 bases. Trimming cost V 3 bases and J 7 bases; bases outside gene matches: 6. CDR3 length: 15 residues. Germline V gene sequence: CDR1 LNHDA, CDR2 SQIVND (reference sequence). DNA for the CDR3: TGTGCCAGTAGTATGAGCGGGAGGTATGGCGGGGAGCTGTTTTTT. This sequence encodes CASSMSGRYGGELFF.